What follows are 24 T cell receptor beta chains derived from one specimen sequenced in a study of cytotoxic CD8 clonotypes in ibrutinib-treated CLL. TCRdb's copy holds only in-frame clones and misses some; the assay was immunoSEQ multiplex PCR. The sample has some 29,000 clones, 76% seen once. The sequencing used PBMCs, collected after 36 months of ibrutinib treatment. These receptors were obtained from a human donor with chronic lymphocytic leukemia.

The CDR3 region is CASSPEGAYYGYTF. DNA of the CDR3: TGTGCCAGCAGCCCCGAAGGCGCATACTATGGCTACACCTTC. This chain uses TRBV9 with TRBJ1-2; D gene ambiguous. Trimming cost V 4 bases and J 3 bases, with 13 bases left between them. CDR3 length: 14 amino acids. Germline V CDR1 and CDR2: SGDLS, YYNGEE.

The genes are TRBV5-4 and TRBJ2-2; perhaps TRBD1 as D (5 bases). The CDR3 contains 14 residues. The germline V gene encodes CDR1 SGHNT and CDR2 YYREEE (reference sequence). Trimming stripped 2 bases from V and 1 base from J, with 6 bases between. The CDR3 DNA follows: TGTGCCAGCAGCTTAGGACAGAACACCGGGGAGCTGTTTTTT. It specifies CASSLGQNTGELFF.

The chain recombines TRBV7-4 with TRBJ1-5; TRBD1 aligns across 8 bases. The J segment lost 2 bases and the V segment lost 3 bases, leaving 6 bases of the junction unmatched. This CDR3 has 16 residues. The germline gives CDR1 SGHVT, CDR2 SQSDAQ. The CDR3 DNA follows: TGTGCCAGCAGCTTTCATGACAGGGGCGGCAATCAGCCCCAGCATTTT. The encoded protein is CASSFHDRGGNQPQHF.

The chain is built from TRBV10-3 and TRBJ2-7; perhaps TRBD2 as D (5 bases). The V gene's germline CDR1 is ENHRY and CDR2 SYGVKD. Trimming cost V 1 base and J 0 bases, with 7 bases left between them. The CDR3 totals 14 residues. The CDR3 here is CAISELEGSYEQYF. CDR3 coding DNA: TGTGCCATCAGTGAGTTAGAGGGCTCCTACGAGCAGTACTTC.

The chain carries TRBV7-2 and TRBJ2-7; tentatively, D is TRBD2 (6 bases). Germline CDR1 and CDR2: SGHTA and FQGNSA. Trimming took off 5 bases at V and 4 bases at J, with 15 bases between the two ends. This CDR3 region has 14 residues. For the CDR3, the DNA is TGTGCCAGCAGCCCGGGGGAGAGCCGGTACGAGCAGTACTTC. It specifies CASSPGESRYEQYF.

This chain uses TRBV19 with TRBJ2-7; 9 nucleotides match TRBD1. Germline V gives CDR1 LNHDA, CDR2 SQIVND (reference sequence). The length of the CDR3 is 15 residues. V gave up 3 bases and J gave up 7 bases; unmatched junction bases: 10. CDR3 loop: CASSITGTGIWEQYF. The DNA of the CDR3 is TGTGCCAGTAGTATTACCGGGACAGGGATATGGGAGCAGTACTTC.

This clone was found a few times. The J gene is TRBJ1-1, the V gene TRBV19, with a tentative D call TRBD1 (5 bases). The germline CDR1 and CDR2 sequences are LNHDA and SQIVND (reference sequence). Trimming removed 8 bases at V and 8 bases at J, with 15 bases between. This CDR3 has 12 residues. CDR3 amino acids: CASGTSRREAFF. The CDR3 coding sequence is TGTGCCAGTGGGACCAGTCGGAGGGAAGCTTTCTTT.

This chain uses TRBV7-6 with TRBJ1-1; no reliable D call. Trimming left V 3 bases short and J 5 bases short, with 10 bases between. The CDR3 contains 13 residues. The germline CDR1 and CDR2 sequences are SGHVS and FNYEAQ. The CDR3 coding sequence is TGTGCCAGCAGCTTTAATAGGGAGACTGAAGCTTTCTTT. Translation gives CASSFNRETEAFF. Full variable domain (rest looked up from reference TRBV7-6 and TRBJ1-1): GAGVSQSPRYKVTKRGQDVALRCDPISGHVSLYWYRQALGQGPEFLTYFNYEAQQDKSGLPNDRFSAERPEGSISTLTIQRTEQRDSAMYRCASSFNRETEAFFGQGTRLTVV.

This clone was seen more than once but under ten times. The J gene is TRBJ2-7, the V gene TRBV2; D gene unclear. Germline lookup yields CDR1 SNHLY and CDR2 FYNNEI. With 2 bases removed from V and 0 bases from J, the gap between germline ends came to 8 bases. There are 14 residues in the CDR3. CDR3 protein: CASSESSLSYEQYF. Here the CDR3 DNA reads TGTGCCAGCAGTGAATCTTCCCTCTCCTACGAGCAGTACTTC. The entire variable domain, with the rest obtained from reference TRBV2 and TRBJ2-7, is as follows: EPEVTQTPSHQVTQMGQEVILRCVPISNHLYFYWYRQILGQKVEFLVSFYNNEISEKSEIFDDQFSVERPDGSNFTLKIRSTKLEDSAMYFCASSESSLSYEQYFGPGTRLTVT.

This chain uses TRBV4-1 with TRBJ2-5, with TRBD1 matching 12 bases. CDR3 length: 19 amino acids. Germline trimming cut 1 base from V and 5 bases from J; bases unmatched to any gene: 14. Germline values: CDR1 MGHRA, CDR2 YSYEKL. In DNA, the CDR3 is TGCGCCAGCAGCCAAGTCCCCATGGCCGGGACAGGGGGCTCCGAGACCCAGTACTTC. Its protein product is CASSQVPMAGTGGSETQYF.

With regard to this clone: The identical CDR3 is also encoded by other nucleotide sequences in the sample. V and J are TRBV19 and TRBJ1-2, with no clear D. The CDR3 contains 13 residues. Germline V lookup: CDR1 LNHDA, CDR2 SQIVND (reference sequence). The V gene lost 1 base and the J gene lost 1 base, with 4 bases spanning the gap. This CDR3 reads CASSIGGNYGYTF. The CDR3 bases are TGTGCCAGTAGTATAGGGGGTAACTATGGCTACACCTTC.

There are a few counts of this clone. V gene TRBV2 combines with J gene TRBJ1-3; TRBD1 is a possible D gene (6 bases). The CDR3 totals 13 residues. Trimming cost V 8 bases and J 2 bases, with 10 bases left between them. CDR1 and CDR2 (germline): SNHLY, FYNNEI. In nucleotides, the CDR3 is TGTGCCAGCCACAGGGATACTGGAAACACCATATATTTT. It specifies CASHRDTGNTIYF.

The chain links TRBV6-5 to TRBJ2-1, with 14 bases matching TRBD2. The V and J ends lost 5 bases and 10 bases, in that order; junction bases with no gene match: 7. Per germline, CDR1 MNHEY and CDR2 SVGAGI. This CDR3 has 15 amino acids. The CDR3 region is CASSQGLAGAFEQFF. CDR3 DNA: TGTGCCAGCAGTCAGGGACTAGCGGGGGCATTCGAGCAGTTCTTC.

This chain joins TRBV21-1 and TRBJ1-1; the table's D call TRBD1 went unverified against the DNA. TRBV21-1 is given as a pseudogene. The CDR3 consists of 15 residues. The CDR3 DNA is TGTGCCAGCAGCAAAGTGGGCAGAATGAACACTGAAGCTTTCTTT. Its translation is CASSKVGRMNTEAFF.

The V and J genes are TRBV6-5 and TRBJ2-5; 9 nucleotides match TRBD1. The CDR3 consists of 14 residues. Germline V lookup: CDR1 MNHEY, CDR2 SVGAGI. The V gene end was trimmed by 5 bases and the J gene end by 3 bases; junction bases not matched to a gene: 4. The CDR3 sequence is CASSPGQGKETQYF. The CDR3 bases are TGTGCCAGCAGTCCGGGACAGGGAAAAGAGACCCAGTACTTC.

The gene calls are TRBV5-4 and TRBJ2-5; 8 bases align to TRBD1. There are 15 residues in the CDR3. Trimming took 3 bases from V and 1 from J; bases not matched to a gene: 5. The germline CDR1 and CDR2 sequences are SGHNT and YYREEE (reference sequence). This CDR3 reads CASSSQQGAQETQYF. Here the CDR3 DNA reads TGTGCCAGCAGCTCCCAGCAGGGGGCCCAAGAGACCCAGTACTTC.

The chain employs TRBV5-1 and TRBJ1-2; the D is unclear. Germline V CDR1 and CDR2: SGHRS, YFSETQ. CDR3 size: 13 residues. Between the trimmed V and J ends, which lost 2 bases and 0 bases, there was a span of 5 bases. The chain's CDR3 is CASSLPPNYGYTF. The CDR3 nucleotides read TGCGCCAGCAGCTTACCACCTAACTATGGCTACACCTTC. Full variable domain (outside the CDR3, taken from reference TRBV5-1 and TRBJ1-2): KAGVTQTPRYLIKTRGQQVTLSCSPISGHRSVSWYQQTPGQGLQFLFEYFSETQRNKGNFPGRFSGRQFSNSRSEMNVSTLELGDSALYLCASSLPPNYGYTFGSGTRLTVV.

J is TRBJ2-7 and V is TRBV18, with D perhaps being TRBD1 or TRBD2 (6 bases each). CDR1 KGHSH and CDR2 LQKENI come from the germline V gene. This CDR3 has 17 residues. Trimming pared 3 bases from V and 3 bases from J, leaving 21 bases between. The CDR3 loop is CASSPSWGAGVIYEQYF. For the CDR3, the DNA is TGTGCCAGCTCACCGTCGTGGGGGGCCGGGGTAATCTACGAGCAGTACTTC.

The V call is TRBV27, the J call TRBJ2-2, with D perhaps TRBD1 or TRBD2 (5 bases each). CDR1 and CDR2 (germline): MNHEY, SMNVEV (reference sequence). Trimming shortened V by 3 bases and J by 8 bases, and 10 bases separated the two germline ends. The CDR3 sequence is 13 residues long. DNA for the CDR3: TGTGCCAGCAGTTTGAGGGGCCTGGGGGAGCTGTTTTTT. Its translation is CASSLRGLGELFF.

This chain links TRBV27 with TRBJ1-2; D perhaps matches TRBD1 (6 bases). The V gene lost 6 bases and the J gene lost 7 bases, with 15 bases spanning the gap. Germline loops: CDR1 MNHEY, CDR2 SMNVEV (reference sequence). CDR3 length: 13 residues. For the CDR3, the DNA is TGTGCCAGCAGAGGAGGGGGTATAGTTGGCTACACCTTC. This gives the protein CASRGGGIVGYTF.

The chain combines TRBV18 with TRBJ2-2; D remains ambiguous. There are 15 residues in the CDR3. The ends were cut back, 3 bases at V and 2 bases at J, with 10 bases in the middle. Germline CDR1 is KGHSH and CDR2 is LQKENI. For the CDR3, the DNA is TGTGCCAGCTCACCTCAAGGAGTTAACACCGGGGAGCTGTTTTTT. This gives the protein CASSPQGVNTGELFF.

This chain links TRBV5-6 with TRBJ1-5, with a tentative D call TRBD1 (6 bases). The CDR3 is 14 amino acids. The V gene lost 1 base and the J gene lost 7 bases, with 12 bases spanning the gap. The germline CDR1 and CDR2 sequences are SGHDT and YYEEEE. CDR3 amino acids: CASSLRGAKQPQHF. The CDR3 DNA sequence: TGTGCCAGCAGCTTGAGGGGGGCAAAACAGCCCCAGCATTTT.

The chain carries TRBV7-9 and TRBJ1-3; 7 bases are shared with TRBD1. With 4 bases clipped from V and 2 bases from J, the junction kept 11 bases outside the gene matches. The CDR3 is 17 amino acids. Looked up from germline, CDR1 is SEHNR and CDR2 is FQNEAQ (reference sequence). The CDR3 here is CASSYGTAGTAGNTIYF. The CDR3 DNA reads TGTGCCAGCAGCTACGGGACCGCTGGGACAGCTGGAAACACCATATATTTT.

The chain links TRBV5-1 to TRBJ2-2, with D uncertain. CDR3 size: 14 residues. Germline values: CDR1 SGHRS, CDR2 YFSETQ. V was cut by 0 bases and J by 3 bases, with 6 bases left in between. Here the CDR3 reads CASSLDSYTGELFF. The CDR3 nucleotides read TGCGCCAGCAGCTTGGATAGCTACACCGGGGAGCTGTTTTTT.